The present entry profiles one T cell receptor (beta chain) with its context. This sample was taken from a study of blood T cells in healthy people across ages. PCR was performed a second time for 7 to 11 cycles using a sample-barcoded 5' primer and a J-beta primer mix. A single record per CDR3 protein comes from TCRdb applying MiXCR to the 5' RACE reads. The table includes about a million distinct CDR3 sequences, more than 30% detected once. The V gene lost 7 bases and the J gene lost 1 base, with 15 bases spanning the gap. The CDR3 totals 14 residues. CDR1 is DFQATT, CDR2 SNEGSKA, per germline (reference sequence).

This TCR derives from a man in his late teens or twenties in good health. The chain carries TRBV20-1 and TRBJ2-3; no clear D. The source material was blood. The CDR3 here is CSGISSRGTDTQYF. CDR3 DNA: TGCAGTGGAATCTCCTCCCGGGGCACAGATACGCAGTATTTT.